One T cell receptor (beta chain) is described in this entry. What it binds is unknown. Here immunoSEQ multiplex PCR was the method, and the copy in TCRdb shows in-frame clones only, minus some. The sample has roughly 24,000 clones, 80% to 90% seen once; the top ten hold roughly 30%. The sample belongs to a study of PD-L1 blockade in urothelial cancer. The overall study: Researchers found blood samples held a median of about 130,000 T cells. Overall study results and limits: Tumor-linked clones in blood grew more by 3 weeks in durable-benefit patients.

The germline V gene has CDR1 SGHAT and CDR2 FQNNGV. The J segment lost 6 bases and the V segment lost 3 bases, leaving 1 base of the junction unmatched. The CDR3 runs 13 residues. Each individual provided 1 to 8 samples (taken pretreatment and on-treatment). Here the sequenced sample was PBMCs, taken around atezolizumab (anti-PD-L1) treatment. This sequence joins TRBV11-2 and TRBJ2-2; 7 bases line up with TRBD1. This sequence was found in a man aged 55 to 70 with urothelial cancer. The CDR3 DNA sequence: TGTGCCAGCAGCTTCCAGGGGGCCGGGGAGCTGTTTTTT. Protein: CASSFQGAGELFF.